The 8 T cell receptor beta chains below come from one sample, sequenced in a study of metastatic and nonmetastatic thyroid tumors. TCRdb re-clonotyped the PCR reads through MiXCR. Counted here are approximately 40,000 clones, around 47% occurring once; the ten biggest clones make up around 24%. Each patient went into thyroid surgery without having received any treatment. The specimen sequenced was tumor tissue. The source of these receptors is a male donor with papillary thyroid cancer or a benign thyroid nodule (not recorded which). Some clones in this sample may be carry-over from other donors' samples.

The V call is TRBV11-2, the J call TRBJ1-2, with D unresolved. V was cut by 5 bases and J by 1 base, with 14 bases left in between. This CDR3 comprises 15 residues. Per the germline V gene, CDR1 is SGHAT and CDR2 is FQNNGV. The CDR3 DNA reads TGTGCCAGCAGCCCAGGTCTAGATTTTAACTATGGCTACACCTTC. Translated: CASSPGLDFNYGYTF.

There are a few counts of this clone. V gene TRBV27 combines with J gene TRBJ2-5, with D possibly TRBD2 on 5 matching bases. V shed 5 bases and J shed 4 bases, with 11 bases lying between them. The CDR3 has 13 residues. CDR1 MNHEY and CDR2 SMNVEV come from the germline V gene (reference sequence). The CDR3 DNA reads as TGTGCCAGCAGTCCCTCGGGGAGAGAGACCCAGTACTTC. It is translated as CASSPSGRETQYF.

The V call is TRBV6-2 or TRBV6-3, the J call TRBJ2-3, with D possibly TRBD1 on 6 matching bases. CDR1 and CDR2 from the germline V gene are MNHEY and SVGEGT. The CDR3 contains 15 residues. Trimming removed 1 base at V and 2 bases at J, with 10 bases between. The CDR3 nucleotides are TGTGCCAGCAGTTACTACAGGGCACCCACAGATACGCAGTATTTT. Translated: CASSYYRAPTDTQYF.

The rearrangement joins TRBV5-1 to TRBJ1-2; TRBD1 matches 8 bases. The V segment lost 4 bases and the J segment 2 bases; nucleotides outside the gene matches: 13. The CDR3 extends over 17 amino acids. Germline V gene lookup returns CDR1 SGHRS and CDR2 YFSETQ. The CDR3 DNA reads as TGCGCCAGCAGCCTTTTCGGGCAGGGGGCCCGCAACTATGGCTACACCTTC. Its translation is CASSLFGQGARNYGYTF.

This chain joins TRBV18 and TRBJ1-1; tentatively, D is TRBD1 (5 bases). Deletions cut 4 bases from V and 4 bases from J, with 16 bases between. Germline assignment: CDR1 KGHSH and CDR2 LQKENI. This CDR3 contains 15 residues. The CDR3 coding sequence is TGTGCCAGCTCACAGGGCAGCGGGGGGAGCACTGAAGCTTTCTTT. It yields the protein CASSQGSGGSTEAFF. Complete variable domain (other parts from reference TRBV18 and TRBJ1-1): NAGVMQNPRHLVRRRGQEARLRCSPMKGHSHVYWYRQLPEEGLKFMVYLQKENIIDESGMPKERFSAEFPKEGPSILRIQQVVRGDSAAYFCASSQGSGGSTEAFFGQGTRLTVV.

The J gene is TRBJ2-7, the V gene TRBV7-9; TRBD2 aligns across 9 bases. Trimming took 5 bases from V and 6 from J; bases not matched to a gene: 8. This CDR3 has 14 amino acids. Germline-derived CDR1 and CDR2 are SEHNR and FQNEAQ (reference sequence). In DNA form, the CDR3 reads TGTGCCAGCAGCGCCTTGCGGGAGGGCCCCGAGCAGTACTTC. Protein sequence: CASSALREGPEQYF.

This clone has just a few counts. The same CDR3 is also encoded by other DNA sequences in this sample. The genes are TRBV4-1 and TRBJ2-7; 7 bases agree with TRBD1. From germline, CDR1 is MGHRA and CDR2 YSYEKL. V was pared by 1 base and J by 2 bases, with 2 bases of the junction left unmatched. The CDR3 is 14 amino acids. DNA for the CDR3: TGCGCCAGCAGCCAAGGGCAGGGGGCCTACGAGCAGTACTTC. This encodes CASSQGQGAYEQYF.

This clone was seen a handful of times. V and J are TRBV15 and TRBJ2-3; 11 bases are a match to TRBD2. This CDR3 spans 16 amino acids. Germline V lookup: CDR1 LNHNV, CDR2 YYDKDF (reference sequence). Trimming removed 5 bases from V and 4 bases from J; junction bases left unmatched: 8. The DNA for the CDR3 is TGTGCCACCAGCGGAGGAACTAGCGGGGGTGCAGATACGCAGTATTTT. It codes for CATSGGTSGGADTQYF.